This TCR beta chain appears in the sequencing data of a study of shared clonotypes between healthy human individuals. Study-wide results and caveats: Naive subsets generally had larger estimated richness than memory subsets.

The protocol was immunoSEQ multiplex PCR, while the TCRdb copy is restricted to in-frame clones and leaves out a portion. The data hold roughly 1,100,000 clones, with about 80% observed a single time. This clone was observed a single time. Its antigen is unknown. The healthy adult donors were HIV-negative and reported no recent acute infections or vaccinations. This CDR3 is 13 amino acids long. Trimming stripped 6 bases from V and 0 bases from J, with 9 bases between. Germline CDR1 reads MNHNS; CDR2 reads SASEGT. This clonotype originated in a man between 18 and 29 years old in good health. Source material: memory CD4+ T cells sorted from blood. The sample's subset: CD45RA-negative fraction. The rearrangement joins TRBV6-1 to TRBJ2-7, with a possible D match to TRBD1 (6 bases). The CDR3 DNA follows: TGTGCCAGCAGCCGACAGGCCTCCTACGAGCAGTACTTC. Residues: CASSRQASYEQYF.